Listed below are T cell receptor beta chains from one sample, sequenced in a study of identifying expanded T cells in peripheral blood. The repertoire was sequenced with immunoSEQ multiplex PCR; TCRdb's copy has only in-frame clones and lacks some. The sample consists of roughly 84,000 clones, approximately 90% of them appearing once. What was sequenced was blood. The receptors originated from a person between 18 and 70 years old in good health. The CDR3 runs from the conserved cysteine through the conserved F or W. The D gene is left open where the match is weak. Clone size, where shown, is once, few, many, or a class for clones that have expanded.

j_call clone_size v_call cdr3_length d_call cdr3_nt cdr3_aa
TRBJ1-6 . TRBV30 17 . TGTGCCTGGAGGGGGAACGGAGCAGTTAGGTTTCGCTCACCCCTCCACTTT CAWRGNGAVRFRSPLHF
TRBJ1-2 . TRBV6-5 13 TRBD1 TGTGCCAGCAGTTACAGACAGGGCCATGGCTACACCTTC CASSYRQGHGYTF
TRBJ1-5 . TRBV19 16 . TGTGCCAGTAGTATGGAATCGGGGCGCGGCAATCAGCCCCAGCATTTT CASSMESGRGNQPQHF
TRBJ1-1 . TRBV6-5 13 . TGTGCCAGCAGCTTTAGAGAGTACACTGAAGCTTTCTTT CASSFREYTEAFF
TRBJ1-5 . TRBV5-1 14 TRBD1 TGCGCCAGCAGCTGGGACAGGCTGAATCAGCCCCAGCATTTT CASSWDRLNQPQHF
TRBJ2-1 . TRBV2 11 . TGTGCCAGCAGTGGCGATAGGAAGGAGTTCTTC CASSGDRKEFF
TRBJ2-1 . TRBV9 13 . TGTGCCAGCAGCGGCCCTTTCGGCCATGAGCAGTTCTTC CASSGPFGHEQFF
TRBJ1-2 . TRBV4-3 15 . TGCGCCAGCAGCCAAGGGGGTGGGAGCTTCTATGGCTACACCTTC CASSQGGGSFYGYTF
TRBJ2-5 . TRBV11-2 11 . TGTGCCAGCAGCCCGGGCGGGACCCAGTACTTC CASSPGGTQYF
TRBJ2-1 . TRBV27 14 . TGTGCCAGCAGTTATGCGGGGATCTACAATGAGCAGTTCTTC CASSYAGIYNEQFF
TRBJ2-7 . TRBV7-9 12 . TGTGCCAGCAATAGGGGAAGTTACGAGCAGTACTTC CASNRGSYEQYF
TRBJ2-2 . TRBV19 19 TRBD2 TGTGCCAGTACCCGAGGGGAACTAGCGGGAGGACCGAACACCGGGGAGCTGTTTTTT CASTRGELAGGPNTGELFF
TRBJ2-1 . TRBV29-1 16 TRBD2 TGCAGCGCCGAAAGGGTTCGCGGGAGTTCTCCTACTGAGCAGTTCTTC CSAERVRGSSPTEQFF
TRBJ2-2 . TRBV7-6 15 . TGTGCCAGCAGCCCCACGGGACACGGCACCGGGGAGCTGTTTTTT CASSPTGHGTGELFF
TRBJ2-1 few TRBV9 13 . TGTGCCAGCAGCGTAGTGTTAAGTGATGAGCAGTTCTTC CASSVVLSDEQFF
TRBJ2-7 . TRBV9 14 . TGTGCCAGCAGCGTAGTGGACGGATCCTACGAGCAGTACTTC CASSVVDGSYEQYF
TRBJ2-5 . TRBV29-1 13 TRBD2 TGCAGCGGCGGCGGGGGAGGGCGAGAGACCCAGTACTTC CSGGGGGRETQYF
TRBJ1-1 . TRBV2 14 TRBD1 TGTGCCAGCAGTTCGACAGGGTGGAACACTGAAGCTTTCTTT CASSSTGWNTEAFF
TRBJ1-2 . TRBV11-1 14 . TGTGCCAGCAGCTTAGCCCGGGGGATTGGTGGCTACACCTTC CASSLARGIGGYTF
TRBJ2-7 few TRBV7-3 16 . TGTGCCAGCAGCAACCCCCCAGGGGATGCGAGGGACGAGCAGTACTTC CASSNPPGDARDEQYF
TRBJ1-3 . TRBV7-7 13 TRBD1 TGTGCCAGCAGCCGACAGGGGGGAAACACCATATATTTT CASSRQGGNTIYF
TRBJ1-2 few TRBV29-1 13 TRBD1 TGCAGCGTTGAGGGACAGGGTTTTGATGGCTACACCTTC CSVEGQGFDGYTF
TRBJ1-2 . TRBV30 12 . TGTGCCTGGACAGGGATCGCCTATGGCTACACCTTC CAWTGIAYGYTF
TRBJ1-3 . TRBV4-3 15 . TGCGCCAGCAGCCAAGATGGACACTCTGGAAACACCATATATTTT CASSQDGHSGNTIYF
TRBJ1-1 . TRBV9 14 . TGTGCCAGCAGCGATCAGGGTGGAATCACTGAAGCTTTCTTT CASSDQGGITEAFF
TRBJ1-2 . TRBV19 14 . TGTGCCAGTAACCAGGGGACCCGGAGGTATGGCTACACCTTC CASNQGTRRYGYTF
TRBJ1-4 . TRBV5-1 14 . TGCGCCAGCAGCTTGAGGCCCTTTGATGAAAAACTGTTTTTT CASSLRPFDEKLFF
TRBJ2-7 . TRBV5-1 14 . TGCGCCAGCAGCTTGGGGACTTACTCCTACGAGCAGTACTTC CASSLGTYSYEQYF